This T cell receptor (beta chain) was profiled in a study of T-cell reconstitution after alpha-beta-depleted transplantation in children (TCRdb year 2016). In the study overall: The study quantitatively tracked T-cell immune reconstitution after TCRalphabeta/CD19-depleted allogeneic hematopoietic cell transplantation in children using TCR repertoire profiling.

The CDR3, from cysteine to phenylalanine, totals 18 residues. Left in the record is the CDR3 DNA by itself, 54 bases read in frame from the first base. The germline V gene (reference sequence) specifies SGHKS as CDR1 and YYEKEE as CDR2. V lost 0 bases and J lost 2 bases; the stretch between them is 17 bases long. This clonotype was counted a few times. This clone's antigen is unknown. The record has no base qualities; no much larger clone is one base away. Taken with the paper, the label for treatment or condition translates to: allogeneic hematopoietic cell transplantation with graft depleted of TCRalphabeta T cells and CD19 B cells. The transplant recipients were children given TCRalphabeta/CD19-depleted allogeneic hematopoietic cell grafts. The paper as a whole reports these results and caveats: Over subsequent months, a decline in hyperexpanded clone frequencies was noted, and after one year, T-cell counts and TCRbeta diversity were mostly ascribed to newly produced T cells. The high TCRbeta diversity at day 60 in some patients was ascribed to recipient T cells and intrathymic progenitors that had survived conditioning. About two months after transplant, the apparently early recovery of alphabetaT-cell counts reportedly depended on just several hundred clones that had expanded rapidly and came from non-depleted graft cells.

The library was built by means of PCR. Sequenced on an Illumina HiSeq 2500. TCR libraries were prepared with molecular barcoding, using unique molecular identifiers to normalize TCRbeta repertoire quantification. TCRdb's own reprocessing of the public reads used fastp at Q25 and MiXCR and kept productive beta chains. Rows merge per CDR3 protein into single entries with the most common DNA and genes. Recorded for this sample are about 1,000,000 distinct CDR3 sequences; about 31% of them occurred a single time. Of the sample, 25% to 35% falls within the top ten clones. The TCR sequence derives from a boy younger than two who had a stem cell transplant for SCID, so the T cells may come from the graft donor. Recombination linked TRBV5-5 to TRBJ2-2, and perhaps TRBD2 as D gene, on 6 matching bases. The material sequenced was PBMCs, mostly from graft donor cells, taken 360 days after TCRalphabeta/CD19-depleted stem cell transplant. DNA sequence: TGTGCCAGCAGCTTGGCCGTTGTTTTGCGGGGCAACACCGGGGAGCTGTTTTTT. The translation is CASSLAVVLRGNTGELFF.